Listed here is a single TCR beta chain. Under the authors' procedure: Amplification with reference gene primers provided the estimates of nucleated cell counts. Libraries were prepared by immunoSEQ multiplex PCR; TCRdb keeps only in-frame clonotypes and omits some of them. V, J and clone size derive from that table, while D and trimming were established from the DNA sequence. The sample holds approximately 54,000 clones, approximately 80% seen once. This specimen belongs to a study of blood T cell repertoires in COVID-19. Study-level background: The study drew acute and convalescent COVID-19 samples from the United States, Italy and Spain. In each case, the material was cDNA or gDNA derived from T cells, B-cell-depleted T cells, or PBMCs.

There are 15 residues in the CDR3. V shed 7 bases and J 0 bases; nucleotides not matched to a gene: 6. The germline V gene encodes CDR1 SGHAT and CDR2 FQNNGV. Material for sequencing was peripheral blood. The gene calls are TRBV11-2 and TRBJ2-1, with TRBD2 matching over 7 bases. The receptor was derived from a woman in her sixties or seventies with acute or convalescent COVID-19. DNA of the CDR3: TGTGCCAGCAACCCCGGGGGGTTCTCCTACAATGAGCAGTTCTTC. This gives the protein CASNPGGFSYNEQFF.